Sequencing of this T cell receptor (beta chain) was carried out in a study of T-cell memory formation after mild COVID-19. Study at large: Clusters of TCRs were largely donor specific.

TCRdb independently ran MiXCR on the 5' RACE reads; one entry per CDR3 protein. The sample holds approximately 48,000 distinct CDR3 sequences, under 7.5% seen once. There are many counts of this clonotype. Antigen: not known. J gave up 11 bases and V 6 bases, and 12 bases lay outside the gene matches. The CDR3 is 13 amino acids. CDR1 and CDR2 (germline): DFQATT, SNEGSKA (reference sequence). Whole-study findings and limits: Whereas later expanders leaned CD4+, clones contracting day 15 to 85 showed a balanced CD4/CD8 makeup.

This chain links TRBV20-1 with TRBJ2-7; 11 nucleotides line up with TRBD2. This sequence originates from a man between 18 and 29 years old who had mild COVID-19 (a few samples of this study predate the infection). Cell type and time point are not known. The sample was PBMCs or a T cell subset sorted from them (not recorded which). The CDR3 DNA reads as TGCAGTGCCCTTACTAGCGGGGGCACTTTGGAGTACTTC. Amino acid sequence: CSALTSGGTLEYF.